This T cell receptor (beta chain) was recovered during a study of beta chain features in type 1 diabetes. Purity exceeding 98% was reached by all sorted populations. Study-level findings and limits: In all four CD4+ subsets, TCRB CDR3 length was significantly, moderately reduced in type 1 diabetes.

The germline V gene encodes CDR1 SGHTA and CDR2 FQGNSA. V was shortened by 5 bases and J by 8 bases, with 22 bases between the two germline ends. The CDR3 contains 16 residues. Investigators reverse transcribed all isolated RNA, so they sequenced expressed TCRB transcripts. Repertoires were generated with immunoSEQ multiplex PCR, while TCRdb's copy carries only in-frame clones and drops some. The sample contains around 500,000 clones, roughly an eighth of which appear only once. Regarding this clone: Its antigen is not identified.

Sequenced: naive CD4+ T cells from blood. The rearrangement joins TRBV7-2 to TRBJ2-4; tentatively, D is TRBD1 (6 bases). This clonotype was obtained from a woman under 30 in good health. CDR3 DNA: TGTGCCAGCAGCATTCGTACCCCGGGACAATGGGACATTCAGTACTTC. Protein sequence: CASSIRTPGQWDIQYF.